What follows is one T cell receptor beta chain and its context. This clonotype was picked up many times. Its antigen has not been determined. The sample holds no much larger clone one base away, and base qualities are not on file. This sample was taken from a study of identical twins listed by TCRdb under 2016. Describing the broader study: To test whether fetal clonotypes persist, the study used deep sequencing on TCR alpha and beta repertoires from monozygotic twins, unrelated adults of various ages, and cord blood. To rule out contamination, replicate twin experiments were performed at different times with different library preparation protocols. The study at large found these results: Excess twin sharing in beta out-of-frame sequences was weaker because fewer shared sequences lowered the signal-to-noise ratio. Recombination models systematically underestimated out-of-frame TCR alpha sharing in monozygotic twins but agreed with sharing between unrelated individuals. Fewer insertions were carried by abundant cord blood beta clonotypes; a weaker similar trend was observed in young adult naive repertoires, while no such trend was observed in memory repertoires. Conclusions relied on cross-sectional statistical analysis, since the same donors could not be followed over many years. Compared with coincidental sharing between unrelated individuals, out-of-frame TCR alpha sequences shared between twins showed an excess of sequences with low generation probability. Zero-insertion analyses could be partly confounded by invariant T cells such as MAIT and iNKT, although diverse VJ usage argued against such confounding for most clonotypes.

Library creation used 5' RACE. For sequencing, an Illumina HiSeq 2000 was employed. A universal primer binding site was added through template switching, and the final cDNA carried a unique molecular identifier so that TCR cDNA molecules could be counted accurately. First-strand cDNA for TCR alpha and beta chains was synthesized from specific primers in the conserved constant-segment region. To control for contamination, each cDNA library was double barcoded with a SMART-Mk sample barcode plus Illumina barcodes. TruSeq adapter sequences along with Illumina sample barcodes were introduced in two successive PCR steps. TCR alpha and beta cDNA libraries were sequenced on the Illumina HiSeq platform with custom primers. In the paper's pipeline: Raw reads were processed with MiGEC to extract unique molecular identifiers, and MiXCR was used to determine CDR3 positions. For each individual, recombination models were inferred using an EM algorithm with the repgenHMM and IGoR tools. Shared clonotype analysis was performed with the tcR package in R, normalizing sharing by the product of cloneset sizes. Out-of-frame nonproductive sequences were analyzed to study raw recombination free of thymic and clonal selection effects. The public reads were run again by TCRdb, first through fastp at Q25 and then through MiXCR, and only productive beta chains were kept. Identical CDR3 proteins give one entry, which carries the most common genes and DNA. The V and J calls shown here were made by TCRdb, not taken from the authors' results. The sample table contains roughly 570,000 distinct CDR3 sequences; only one count was recorded for roughly 9.9% of them. Around 3.2% of the sample rests with the top ten.

Only healthy Caucasian donors were included. Three pairs of female monozygotic twins, all aged about 18 to 30 years, were included in the twin cohort. RNA for TCR libraries was isolated from peripheral blood mononuclear cells. The CDR3 covers 14 residues, taking in both the cysteine and the phenylalanine. The kept DNA is CDR3 alone, 42 bases in frame from the first base. V is pruned by 9 bases and J by 3 bases, leaving 6 bases of the junction without a gene match. The germline V gene provides CDR1 SNHLY and CDR2 FYNNEI. These data were likewise used in another study, on yellow fever vaccine responses in identical twins. From that second study: According to the authors, in identical twins the way T cells responded to vaccination appeared partly convergent and partly personalized. In the study, vaccine-responding T cell clones were precisely tracked in identical twins.

Source material: PBMCs. This chain joins TRBV2 to TRBJ2-3; a stretch of 10 junction bases matches TRBD1. The clonotype was recovered from a woman aged 18-35 years in good health. The nucleotide sequence reads TGTGCCAGAAGCAGGACAGGGGGAACAGATACGCAGTATTTT. Its protein product is CARSRTGGTDTQYF.